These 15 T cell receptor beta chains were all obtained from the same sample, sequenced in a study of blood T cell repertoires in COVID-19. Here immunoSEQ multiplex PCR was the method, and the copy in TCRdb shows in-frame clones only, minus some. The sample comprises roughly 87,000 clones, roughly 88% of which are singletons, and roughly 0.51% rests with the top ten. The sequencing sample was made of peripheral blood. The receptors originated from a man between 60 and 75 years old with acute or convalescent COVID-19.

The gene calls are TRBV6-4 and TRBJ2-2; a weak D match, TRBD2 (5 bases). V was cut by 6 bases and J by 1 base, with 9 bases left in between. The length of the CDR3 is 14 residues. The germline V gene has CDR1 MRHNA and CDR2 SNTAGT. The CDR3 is CASRRAENTGELFF. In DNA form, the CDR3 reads TGTGCCAGCAGGAGGGCGGAGAACACCGGGGAGCTGTTTTTT.

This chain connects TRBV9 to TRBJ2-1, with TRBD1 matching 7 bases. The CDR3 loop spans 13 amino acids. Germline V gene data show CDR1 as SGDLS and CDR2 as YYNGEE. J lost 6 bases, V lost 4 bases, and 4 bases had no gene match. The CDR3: CASSPEGANEQFF. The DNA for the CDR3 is TGTGCCAGCAGCCCCGAGGGGGCCAATGAGCAGTTCTTC.

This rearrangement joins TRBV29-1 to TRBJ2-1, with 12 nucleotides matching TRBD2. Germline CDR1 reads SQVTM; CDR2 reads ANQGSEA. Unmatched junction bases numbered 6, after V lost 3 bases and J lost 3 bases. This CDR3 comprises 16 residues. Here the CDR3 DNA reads TGCAGCGTTGACGGCGGGACTAGCGGGCTCTACAATGAGCAGTTCTTC. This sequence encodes CSVDGGTSGLYNEQFF.

The CDR3, as DNA: TGTGCCTGGAGTGTACGGAGGGTATCCAACACCATATATTTT. Amino acids: CAWSVRRVSNTIYF. The V call is TRBV30, the J call TRBJ1-3; D is unresolved. Trimming shortened V by 0 bases and J by 7 bases, and 13 bases separated the two germline ends. The CDR3 runs 14 residues. In germline, CDR1 is GTSNPN, CDR2 SVGIG (reference sequence).

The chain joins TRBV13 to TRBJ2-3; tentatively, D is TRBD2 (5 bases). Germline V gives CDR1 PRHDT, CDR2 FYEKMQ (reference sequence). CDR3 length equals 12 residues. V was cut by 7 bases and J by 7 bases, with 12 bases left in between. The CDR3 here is CASNTHGNTQYF. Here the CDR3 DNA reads TGTGCCAGCAATACTCACGGGAATACGCAGTATTTT.

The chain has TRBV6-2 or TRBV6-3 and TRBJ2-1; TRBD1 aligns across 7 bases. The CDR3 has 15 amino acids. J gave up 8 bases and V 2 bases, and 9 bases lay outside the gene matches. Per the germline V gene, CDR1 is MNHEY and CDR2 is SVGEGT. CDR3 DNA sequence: TGTGCCAGCAGTTACATGGTCGGGACAGTTCATGAGCAGTTCTTC. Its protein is CASSYMVGTVHEQFF.

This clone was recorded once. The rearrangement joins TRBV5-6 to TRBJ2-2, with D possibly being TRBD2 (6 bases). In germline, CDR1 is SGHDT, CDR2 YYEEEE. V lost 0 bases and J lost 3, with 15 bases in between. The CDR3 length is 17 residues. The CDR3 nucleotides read TGTGCCAGCAGCTTGGGGGTACCGGGAGAGGACACCGGGGAGCTGTTTTTT. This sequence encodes CASSLGVPGEDTGELFF.

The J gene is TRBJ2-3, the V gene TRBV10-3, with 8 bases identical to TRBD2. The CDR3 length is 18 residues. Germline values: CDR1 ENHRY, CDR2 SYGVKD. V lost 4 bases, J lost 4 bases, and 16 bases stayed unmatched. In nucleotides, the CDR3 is TGTGCCATCAGTGCCCTAACAGGAGCGGGAGTGACGGCAGATACGCAGTATTTT. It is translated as CAISALTGAGVTADTQYF.

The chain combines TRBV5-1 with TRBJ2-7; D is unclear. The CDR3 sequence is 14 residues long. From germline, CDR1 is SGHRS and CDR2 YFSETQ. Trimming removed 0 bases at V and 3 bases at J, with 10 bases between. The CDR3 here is CASSLVPRYYEQYF. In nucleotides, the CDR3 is TGCGCCAGCAGCTTGGTTCCCAGATACTACGAGCAGTACTTC.

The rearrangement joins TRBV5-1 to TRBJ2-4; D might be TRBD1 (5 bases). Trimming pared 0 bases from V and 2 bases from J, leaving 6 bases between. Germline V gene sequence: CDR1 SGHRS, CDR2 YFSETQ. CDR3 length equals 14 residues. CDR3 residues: CASSLEGTKNIQYF. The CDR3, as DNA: TGCGCCAGCAGCTTGGAGGGGACCAAAAACATTCAGTACTTC.

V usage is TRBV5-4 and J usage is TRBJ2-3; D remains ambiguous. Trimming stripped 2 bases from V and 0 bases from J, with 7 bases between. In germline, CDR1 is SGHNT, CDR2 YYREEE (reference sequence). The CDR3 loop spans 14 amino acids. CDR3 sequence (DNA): TGTGCCAGCAGCTTTGGAGTTAGCACAGATACGCAGTATTTT. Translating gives CASSFGVSTDTQYF.

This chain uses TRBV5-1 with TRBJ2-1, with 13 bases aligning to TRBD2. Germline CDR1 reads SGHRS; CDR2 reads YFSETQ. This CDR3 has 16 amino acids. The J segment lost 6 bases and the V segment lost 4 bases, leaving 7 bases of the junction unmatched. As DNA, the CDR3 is TGCGCCAGCAGCCGGGCGGGACTAGCGGGGATCAATGAGCAGTTCTTC. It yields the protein CASSRAGLAGINEQFF.

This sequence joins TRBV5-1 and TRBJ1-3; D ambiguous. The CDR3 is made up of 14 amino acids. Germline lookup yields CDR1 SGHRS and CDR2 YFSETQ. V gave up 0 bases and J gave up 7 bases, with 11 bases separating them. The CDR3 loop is CASSLEATGNTIYF. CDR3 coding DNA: TGCGCCAGCAGCTTGGAAGCAACCGGTAACACCATATATTTT.

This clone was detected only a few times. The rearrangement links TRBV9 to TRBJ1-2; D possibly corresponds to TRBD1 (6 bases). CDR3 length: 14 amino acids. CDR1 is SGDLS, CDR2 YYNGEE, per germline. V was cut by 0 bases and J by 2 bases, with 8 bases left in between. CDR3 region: CASSVAGTNYGYTF. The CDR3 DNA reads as TGTGCCAGCAGCGTAGCGGGGACAAACTATGGCTACACCTTC.

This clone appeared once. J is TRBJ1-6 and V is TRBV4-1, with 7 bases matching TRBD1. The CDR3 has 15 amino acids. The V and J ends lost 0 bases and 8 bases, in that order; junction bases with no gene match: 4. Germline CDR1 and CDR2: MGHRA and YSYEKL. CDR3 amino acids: CASSQDLTGDSPLHF. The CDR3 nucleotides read TGCGCCAGCAGCCAAGATCTCACAGGGGATTCACCCCTCCACTTT.